This TCR beta chain emerged from a study of blood T cell repertoires in COVID-19. As for the study in general: Whether acute or convalescent, the COVID-19 samples came from the United States, Italy and Spain. PBMCs, B-cell-depleted T cells, or T cells were the source of the cDNA or gDNA that made up the material.

Study processing details: The assay estimated nucleated cells by amplifying reference gene primers. Generated by immunoSEQ multiplex PCR, the TCRdb table keeps only in-frame clones and is missing some. That table furnishes V, J and clone size, whereas the DNA furnished D and trimming. The top ten clones hold over 2% of a sample with hundreds of thousands of clones, 80% to 90% of them seen once. V lost 2 bases to trimming and J lost 0 bases, with 5 bases between them. The CDR3 consists of 13 residues. The V gene's germline CDR1 is SGDLS and CDR2 YYNGEE. During active infection, Seattle patients enrolled and were then monitored through disease.

The rearrangement joins TRBV9 to TRBJ1-2; no clear D. What was sequenced was peripheral blood. This clonotype was obtained from a woman aged 60-70 years with COVID-19, enrolled during active disease. The CDR3: CASSVRANYGYTF. CDR3 in DNA: TGTGCCAGCAGCGTGAGAGCTAACTATGGCTACACCTTC.